A single T cell receptor (beta chain) is shown here with its context. This sample stems from a study of blood T cell repertoires in COVID-19. Study overall: There were acute and convalescent COVID-19 samples, and they came from the United States, Italy and Spain. PBMCs, B-cell-depleted T cells, or T cells were the source of the cDNA or gDNA that made up the material.

Original processing methods: Quantification of nucleated cells was approximated via reference gene primer amplification. TCRdb's table, derived via immunoSEQ multiplex PCR, lists solely in-frame clones and lacks some. D and trimming come from the DNA, and the V and J calls and clone size come from that table. In the table there are 150,000 to 200,000 clones, roughly 82% of which are singletons. Before being deemed recovered, Cohort 3 donors had two negative PCRs, clearance, or symptom resolution. The CDR3 totals 17 residues. Trimming removed 0 bases from V and 2 bases from J, with 17 bases in between. CDR1 and CDR2 from the germline V gene are LGHDT and YNNKEL (reference sequence).

The sequence derives from a woman aged 30 to 39 who had recovered from COVID-19. Sample: PBMCs or T cells enriched from blood (not recorded which). The chain joins TRBV3-1 (or the pseudogene TRBV3-2) to TRBJ2-7; the D gene is possibly TRBD1 (5 bases). For the CDR3, the DNA is TGTGCCAGCAGCCAAGATGAGAAGGAGCCAGGGCCCTACGAGCAGTACTTC. This translates into CASSQDEKEPGPYEQYF.